This section outlines one T cell receptor (beta chain) sequence together with its context. The sample belongs to a study of T cell responses to AZD1222 COVID-19 vaccine. Here immunoSEQ multiplex PCR was the method, and the copy in TCRdb shows in-frame clones only, minus some. The data contain tens of thousands of clones, 83% of them seen just once; the ten biggest clones take up 5.5% to 7%. CDR1 is MDHEN, CDR2 SYDVKM, per germline. CDR3 size: 14 residues. V was pared by 3 bases and J by 5 bases, with 14 bases between. The chain links TRBV28 to TRBJ2-7, with D possibly matching TRBD1 (5 bases). The clonotype comes from an adult who received the AZD1222 COVID-19 vaccine. The sample here was peripheral blood, taken 28 days after the second AZD1222 dose. CDR3 amino acids: CASSLDALRDEQYF. CDR3 in DNA: TGTGCCAGCAGTTTGGATGCCCTCAGGGACGAGCAGTACTTC.